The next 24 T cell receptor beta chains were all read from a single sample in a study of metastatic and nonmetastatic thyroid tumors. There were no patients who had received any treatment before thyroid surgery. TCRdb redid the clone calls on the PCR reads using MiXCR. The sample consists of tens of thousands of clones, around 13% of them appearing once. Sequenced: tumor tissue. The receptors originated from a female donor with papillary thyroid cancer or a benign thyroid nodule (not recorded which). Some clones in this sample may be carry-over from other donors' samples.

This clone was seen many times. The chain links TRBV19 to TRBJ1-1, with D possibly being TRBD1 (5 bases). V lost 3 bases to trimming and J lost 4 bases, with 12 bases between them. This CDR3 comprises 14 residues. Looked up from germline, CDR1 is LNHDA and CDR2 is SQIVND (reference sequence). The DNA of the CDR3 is TGTGCCAGTAGTATTCGGACCGGGGCCACTGAAGCTTTCTTT. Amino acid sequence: CASSIRTGATEAFF.

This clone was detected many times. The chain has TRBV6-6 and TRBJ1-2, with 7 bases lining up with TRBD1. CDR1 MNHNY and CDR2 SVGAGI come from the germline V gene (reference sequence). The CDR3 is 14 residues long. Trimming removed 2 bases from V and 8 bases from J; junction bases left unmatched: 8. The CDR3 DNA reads TGTGCCAGCAGTTACCCCCCCGGACAGGAAGGCTACACCTTC. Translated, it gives CASSYPPGQEGYTF.

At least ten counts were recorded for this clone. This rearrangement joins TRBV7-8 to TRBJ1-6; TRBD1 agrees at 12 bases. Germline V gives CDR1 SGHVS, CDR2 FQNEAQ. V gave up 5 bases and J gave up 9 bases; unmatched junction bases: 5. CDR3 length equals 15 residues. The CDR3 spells CASSTGTGGGSPLHF. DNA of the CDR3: TGTGCCAGCAGCACAGGGACAGGGGGCGGTTCACCCCTCCACTTT.

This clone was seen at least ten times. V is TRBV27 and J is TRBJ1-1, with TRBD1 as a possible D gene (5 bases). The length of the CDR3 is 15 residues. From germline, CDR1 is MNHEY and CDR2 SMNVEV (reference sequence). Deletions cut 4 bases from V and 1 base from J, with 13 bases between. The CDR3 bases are TGTGCCAGCAGTTACGACAGTGGAGCGAACACTGAAGCTTTCTTT. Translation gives CASSYDSGANTEAFF.

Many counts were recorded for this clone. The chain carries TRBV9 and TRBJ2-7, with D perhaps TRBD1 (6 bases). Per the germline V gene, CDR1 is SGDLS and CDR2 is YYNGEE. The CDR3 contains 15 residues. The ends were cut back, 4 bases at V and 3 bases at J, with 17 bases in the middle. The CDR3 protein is CASSPQATGLYEQYF. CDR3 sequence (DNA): TGTGCCAGCAGCCCTCAAGCGACAGGCCTCTACGAGCAGTACTTC. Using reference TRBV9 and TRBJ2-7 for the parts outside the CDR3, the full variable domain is DSGVTQTPKHLITATGQRVTLRCSPRSGDLSVYWYQQSLDQGLQFLIQYYNGEERAKGNILERFSAQQFPDLHSELNLSSLELGDSALYFCASSPQATGLYEQYFGPGTRLTVT.

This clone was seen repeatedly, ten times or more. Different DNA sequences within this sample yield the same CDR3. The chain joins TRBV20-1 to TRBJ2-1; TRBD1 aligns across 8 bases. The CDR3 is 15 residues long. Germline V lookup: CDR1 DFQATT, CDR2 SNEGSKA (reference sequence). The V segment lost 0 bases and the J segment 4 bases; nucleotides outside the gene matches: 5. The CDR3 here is CSARDGTGLYNEQFF. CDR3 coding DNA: TGCAGTGCTAGAGATGGGACAGGCCTATACAATGAGCAGTTCTTC.

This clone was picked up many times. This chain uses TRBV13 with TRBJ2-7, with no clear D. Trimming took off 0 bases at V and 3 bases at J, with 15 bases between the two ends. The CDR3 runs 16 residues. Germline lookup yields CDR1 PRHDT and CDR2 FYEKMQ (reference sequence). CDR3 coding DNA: TGTGCCAGCAGCTTAGGTCGGTTGGGTAGAGACTACGAGCAGTACTTC. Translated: CASSLGRLGRDYEQYF.

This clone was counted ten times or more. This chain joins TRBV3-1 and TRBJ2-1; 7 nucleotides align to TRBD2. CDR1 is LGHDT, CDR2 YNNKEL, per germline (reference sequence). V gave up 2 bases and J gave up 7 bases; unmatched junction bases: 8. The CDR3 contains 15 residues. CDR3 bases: TGTGCCAGCAGCCAACAGCGGGGCCCCCTAAATGAGCAGTTCTTC. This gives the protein CASSQQRGPLNEQFF.

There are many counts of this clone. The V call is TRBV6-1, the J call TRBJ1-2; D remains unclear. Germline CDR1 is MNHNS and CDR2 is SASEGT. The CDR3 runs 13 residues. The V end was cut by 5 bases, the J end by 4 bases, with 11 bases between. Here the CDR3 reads CASSSPVSYGYTF. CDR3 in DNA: TGTGCCAGCAGTTCCCCTGTCTCCTATGGCTACACCTTC.

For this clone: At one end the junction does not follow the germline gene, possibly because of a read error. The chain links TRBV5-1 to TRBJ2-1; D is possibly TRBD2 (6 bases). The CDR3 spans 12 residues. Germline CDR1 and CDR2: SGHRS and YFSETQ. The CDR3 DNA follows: TGCGCCGGCAGGAGGGTGTACAATGAGCAGTTCTTC. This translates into CAGRRVYNEQFF.

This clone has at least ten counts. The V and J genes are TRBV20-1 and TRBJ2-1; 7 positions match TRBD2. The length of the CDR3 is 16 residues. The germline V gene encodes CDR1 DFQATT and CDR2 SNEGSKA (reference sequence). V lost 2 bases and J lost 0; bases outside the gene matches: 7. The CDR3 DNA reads TGCAGTGCTAGATTAGCGGGTTTGAGCTCCTACAATGAGCAGTTCTTC. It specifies CSARLAGLSSYNEQFF.

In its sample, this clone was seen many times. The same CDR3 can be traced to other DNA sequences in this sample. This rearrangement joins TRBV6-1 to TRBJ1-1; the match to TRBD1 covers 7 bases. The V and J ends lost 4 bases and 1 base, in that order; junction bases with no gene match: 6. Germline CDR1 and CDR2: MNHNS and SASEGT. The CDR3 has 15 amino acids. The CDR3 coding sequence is TGTGCCAGCAGTGCACTACAGGGGCCGAACACTGAAGCTTTCTTT. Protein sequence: CASSALQGPNTEAFF.

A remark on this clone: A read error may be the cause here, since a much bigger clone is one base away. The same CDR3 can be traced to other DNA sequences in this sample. This chain's CDR3 is CSATGGRAGANVLTF. The CDR3 bases are TGCAGTGCTACAGGGGGACGGGCTGGGGCCAACGTCCTGACTTTC. The rearrangement joins TRBV20-1 to TRBJ2-6; TRBD1 agrees at 7 bases. This CDR3 contains 15 residues. The V segment lost 4 bases and the J segment 2 bases; nucleotides outside the gene matches: 5. Germline V gives CDR1 DFQATT, CDR2 SNEGSKA (reference sequence).

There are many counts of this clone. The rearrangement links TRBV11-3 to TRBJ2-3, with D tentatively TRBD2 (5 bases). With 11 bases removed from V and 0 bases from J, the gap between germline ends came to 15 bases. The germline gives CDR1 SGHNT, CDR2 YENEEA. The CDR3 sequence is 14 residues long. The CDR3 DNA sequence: TGTGCCGAGGCGGGTAATGGTAGCACAGATACGCAGTATTTT. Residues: CAEAGNGSTDTQYF.

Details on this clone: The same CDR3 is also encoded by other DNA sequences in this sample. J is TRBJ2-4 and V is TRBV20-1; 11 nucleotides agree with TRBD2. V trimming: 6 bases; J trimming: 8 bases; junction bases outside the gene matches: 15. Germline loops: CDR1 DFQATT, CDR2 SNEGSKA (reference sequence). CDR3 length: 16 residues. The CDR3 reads CSAFSGTSGKMDIQYF. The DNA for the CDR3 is TGCAGTGCCTTCTCCGGGACTAGCGGAAAGATGGACATTCAGTACTTC.

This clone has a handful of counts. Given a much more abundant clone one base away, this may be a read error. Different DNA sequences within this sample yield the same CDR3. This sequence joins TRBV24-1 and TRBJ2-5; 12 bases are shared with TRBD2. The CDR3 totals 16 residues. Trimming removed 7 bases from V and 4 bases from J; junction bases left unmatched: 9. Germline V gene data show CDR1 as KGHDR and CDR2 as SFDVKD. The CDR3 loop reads CATSSFLAGGRETQYF. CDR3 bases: TGTGCCACCAGCTCATTTCTAGCGGGGGGGCGAGAGACCCAGTACTTC.

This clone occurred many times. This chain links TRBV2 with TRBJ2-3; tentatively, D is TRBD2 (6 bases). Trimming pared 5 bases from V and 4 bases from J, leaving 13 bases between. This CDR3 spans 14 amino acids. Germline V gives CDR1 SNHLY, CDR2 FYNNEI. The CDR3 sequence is CASSRDSQPDTQYF. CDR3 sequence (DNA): TGTGCCAGCAGTCGGGACTCCCAACCAGATACGCAGTATTTT.

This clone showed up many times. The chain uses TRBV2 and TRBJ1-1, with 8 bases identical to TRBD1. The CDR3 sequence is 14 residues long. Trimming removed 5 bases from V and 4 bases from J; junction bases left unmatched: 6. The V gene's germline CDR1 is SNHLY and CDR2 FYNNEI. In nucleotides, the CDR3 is TGTGCCAGCAGTACCCAGGGGGCGTTCACTGAAGCTTTCTTT. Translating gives CASSTQGAFTEAFF.

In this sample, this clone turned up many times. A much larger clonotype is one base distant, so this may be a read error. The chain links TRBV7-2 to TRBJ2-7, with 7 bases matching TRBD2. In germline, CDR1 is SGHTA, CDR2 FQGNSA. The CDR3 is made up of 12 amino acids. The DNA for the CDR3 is TGTGCCAGCGGGAGGGCGTTGTACGGGCAGTACTTC. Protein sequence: CASGRALYGQYF.

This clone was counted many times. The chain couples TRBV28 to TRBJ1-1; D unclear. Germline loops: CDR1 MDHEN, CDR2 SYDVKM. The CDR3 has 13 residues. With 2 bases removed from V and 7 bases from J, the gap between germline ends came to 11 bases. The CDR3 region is CASSLGQSLEAFF. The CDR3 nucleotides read TGTGCCAGCAGTTTAGGGCAGTCTCTTGAAGCTTTCTTT.

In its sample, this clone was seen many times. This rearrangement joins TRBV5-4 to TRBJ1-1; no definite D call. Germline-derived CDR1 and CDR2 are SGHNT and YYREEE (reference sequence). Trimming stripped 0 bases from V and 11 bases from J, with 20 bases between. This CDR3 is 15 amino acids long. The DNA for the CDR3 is TGTGCCAGCAGCTTGGGAACCTCCGGGGAACAGAAGGCTTTCTTT. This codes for CASSLGTSGEQKAFF.

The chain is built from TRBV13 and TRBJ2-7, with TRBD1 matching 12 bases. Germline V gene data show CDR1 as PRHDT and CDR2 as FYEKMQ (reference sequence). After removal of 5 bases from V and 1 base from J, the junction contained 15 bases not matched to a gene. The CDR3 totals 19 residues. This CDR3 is CASSPRWGQGAGSSYEQYF. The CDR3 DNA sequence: TGTGCCAGCAGCCCCCGATGGGGACAGGGGGCTGGCTCTTCCTACGAGCAGTACTTC.

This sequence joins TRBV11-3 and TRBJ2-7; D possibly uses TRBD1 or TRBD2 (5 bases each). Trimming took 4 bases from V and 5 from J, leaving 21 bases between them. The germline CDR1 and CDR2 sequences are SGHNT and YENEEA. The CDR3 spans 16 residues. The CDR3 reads CASSSFKTVRGHEQYF. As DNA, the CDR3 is TGTGCCAGCAGCTCCTTCAAGACAGTGAGGGGACACGAGCAGTACTTC. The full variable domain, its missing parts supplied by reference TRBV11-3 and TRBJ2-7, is EAGVVQSPRYKIIEKKQPVAFWCNPISGHNTLYWYLQNLGQGPELLIRYENEEAVDDSQLPKDRFSAERLKGVDSTLKIQPAELGDSAVYLCASSSFKTVRGHEQYFGPGTRLTVT.

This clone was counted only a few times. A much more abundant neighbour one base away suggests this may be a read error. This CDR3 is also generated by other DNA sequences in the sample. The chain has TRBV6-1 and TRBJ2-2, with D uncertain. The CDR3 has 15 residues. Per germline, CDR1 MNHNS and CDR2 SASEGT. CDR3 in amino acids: CASISGRRNTGELFF. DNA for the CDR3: TGTGCCAGCATCTCAGGCAGACGAAACACCGGTGAGCTGTTTTTT.